This paragraph covers one T cell receptor beta chain sequence. The data are from a study of T cells in Graves' hyperthyroidism and ophthalmopathy. In the study overall: Peripheral blood draws took place at initial diagnosis, ahead of any treatment.

The length of the CDR3 is 15 residues. Germline CDR1 is MDHEN and CDR2 is SYDVKM. Trimming cost V 7 bases and J 1 base, with 16 bases left between them. Amplified TCR beta CDR3 regions derived from RNA transcripts. Carried out on the TCR CDR3, a first-round RT-PCR used the HTBI primer set. MiXCR, applied by TCRdb to the multiplex PCR reads, yields one record per CDR3 protein. The sample lists around 430,000 distinct CDR3 sequences, about 16% occurring once. The chain uses TRBV28 and TRBJ1-1; weak D call: TRBD1 (5 bases). The sample was blood. The receptor's source is a woman aged 25 to 39 with Graves' hyperthyroidism. CDR3 in DNA: TGTGCCAGCACTTCCCCCGGGACTCGGAACACTGAAGCTTTCTTT. It yields the protein CASTSPGTRNTEAFF.